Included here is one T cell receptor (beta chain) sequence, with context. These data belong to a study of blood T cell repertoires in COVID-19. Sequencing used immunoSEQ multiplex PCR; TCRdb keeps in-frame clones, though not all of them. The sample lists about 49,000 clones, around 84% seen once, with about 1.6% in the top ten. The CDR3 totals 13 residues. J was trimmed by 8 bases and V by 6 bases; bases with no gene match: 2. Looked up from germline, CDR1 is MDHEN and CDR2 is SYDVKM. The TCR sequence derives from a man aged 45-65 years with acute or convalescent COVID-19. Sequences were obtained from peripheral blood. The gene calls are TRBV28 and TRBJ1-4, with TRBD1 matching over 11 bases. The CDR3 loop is CASRGTGGEKLFF. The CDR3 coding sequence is TGTGCCAGCAGGGGGACAGGGGGGGAAAAACTGTTTTTT.